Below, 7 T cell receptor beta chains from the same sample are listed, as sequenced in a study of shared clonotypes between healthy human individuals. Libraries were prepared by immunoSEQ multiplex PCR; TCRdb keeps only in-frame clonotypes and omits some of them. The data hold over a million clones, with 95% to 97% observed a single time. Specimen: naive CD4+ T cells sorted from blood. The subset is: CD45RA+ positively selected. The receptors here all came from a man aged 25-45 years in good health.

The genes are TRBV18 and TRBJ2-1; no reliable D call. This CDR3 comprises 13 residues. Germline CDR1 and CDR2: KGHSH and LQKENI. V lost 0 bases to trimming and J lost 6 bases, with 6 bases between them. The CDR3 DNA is TGTGCCAGCTCACCACCCTTGTTCAATGAGCAGTTCTTC. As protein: CASSPPLFNEQFF. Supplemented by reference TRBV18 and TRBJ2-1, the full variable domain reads NAGVMQNPRHLVRRRGQEARLRCSPMKGHSHVYWYRQLPEEGLKFMVYLQKENIIDESGMPKERFSAEFPKEGPSILRIQQVVRGDSAAYFCASSPPLFNEQFFGPGTRLTVL.

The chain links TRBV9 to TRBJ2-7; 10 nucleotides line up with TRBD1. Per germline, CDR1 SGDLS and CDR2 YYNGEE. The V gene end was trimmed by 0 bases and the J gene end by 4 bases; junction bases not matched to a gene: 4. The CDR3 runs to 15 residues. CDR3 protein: CASSVDGQGGYEQYF. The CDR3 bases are TGTGCCAGCAGCGTAGACGGACAGGGGGGTTACGAGCAGTACTTC.

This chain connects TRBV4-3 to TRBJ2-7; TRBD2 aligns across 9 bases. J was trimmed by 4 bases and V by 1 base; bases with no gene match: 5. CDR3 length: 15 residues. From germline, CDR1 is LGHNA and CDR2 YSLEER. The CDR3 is CASSQVLAGSYEQYF. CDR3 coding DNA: TGCGCCAGCAGCCAAGTGCTAGCGGGATCATACGAGCAGTACTTC.

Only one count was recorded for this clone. In DNA, the CDR3 is TGTGCCACCGAACAGGGGAACTATGGCTACACCTTC. It is translated as CATEQGNYGYTF. The V call is TRBV10-3, the J call TRBJ1-2; 7 bases align to TRBD1. V lost 10 bases, J lost 2 bases, and 4 bases stayed unmatched. This CDR3 contains 12 residues. Germline lookup yields CDR1 ENHRY and CDR2 SYGVKD.

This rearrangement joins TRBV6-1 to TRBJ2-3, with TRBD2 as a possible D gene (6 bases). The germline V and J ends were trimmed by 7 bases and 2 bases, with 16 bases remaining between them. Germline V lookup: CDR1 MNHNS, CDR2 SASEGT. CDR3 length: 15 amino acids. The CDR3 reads CASNRNSGITDTQYF. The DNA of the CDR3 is TGTGCCAGCAACCGAAATAGCGGTATCACAGATACGCAGTATTTT.

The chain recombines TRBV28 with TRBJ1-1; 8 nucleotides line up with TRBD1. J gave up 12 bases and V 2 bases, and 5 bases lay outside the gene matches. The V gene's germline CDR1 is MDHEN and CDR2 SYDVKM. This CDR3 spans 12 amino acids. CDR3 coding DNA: TGTGCCAGCAGTTTACCGGACAGGGAATCTTTCTTT. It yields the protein CASSLPDRESFF.

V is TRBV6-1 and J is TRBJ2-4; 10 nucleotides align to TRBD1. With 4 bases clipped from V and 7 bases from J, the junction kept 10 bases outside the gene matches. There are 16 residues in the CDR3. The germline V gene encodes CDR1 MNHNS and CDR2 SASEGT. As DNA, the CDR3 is TGTGCCAGCAGTGGGGTCTCCGGGACAGGGGCCAACATTCAGTACTTC. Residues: CASSGVSGTGANIQYF.